Each of the 20 T cell receptor beta chains below was sequenced from the same sample in a study of vaccination effects on CD4 cells after COVID-19. With the ViraFEST assay, the study expanded antigen-specific CD4+ T cells using viral peptide pools, then sequenced them. Isolation of CD4+ T cells took place after nine to ten days of culture. All participants had two doses of either the BNT162b2 or mRNA-1273 vaccine. TCRdb's table, derived via immunoSEQ multiplex PCR, lists solely in-frame clones and lacks some. The sample shows 27,000 or so clones, about 80% of them seen only once. These receptors have no identified antigens. The sequencing here drew on CD4+ T cells from PBMCs cultured with HCoV-NL63 spike peptides, taken after COVID-19 vaccination. These receptors all come from a human donor who received a COVID-19 vaccine. Some clones in this sample may be carry-over from other donors' samples.

The chain is built from TRBV5-1 and TRBJ2-7; 10 bases are shared with TRBD1. This CDR3 is 14 amino acids long. Germline CDR1 and CDR2: SGHRS and YFSETQ. Trimming at V came to 0 bases and at J to 10 bases, leaving 7 bases not matched to a gene. The CDR3 here is CASSLGDRGSKQYV. CDR3 DNA: TGCGCCAGCAGCTTGGGGGACAGGGGATCGAAACAGTACGTC.

V and J are TRBV11-2 and TRBJ2-3, with 7 bases fitting TRBD1. This CDR3 is 16 amino acids long. CDR1 is SGHAT and CDR2 is FQNNGV in the germline V gene. V was pared by 0 bases and J by 6 bases, with 9 bases of the junction left unmatched. CDR3 coding DNA: TGTGCCAGCAGCTTAGATGGGGACAGATGCTGGGATACGCAGTATTTT. This encodes CASSLDGDRCWDTQYF.

The rearrangement links TRBV5-1 to TRBJ1-1; D remains unclear. The V gene's germline CDR1 is SGHRS and CDR2 YFSETQ. The CDR3 runs 15 residues. Trimming removed 3 bases at V and 3 bases at J, with 15 bases between. The CDR3 here is CASSSLMMPDTEAFF. The CDR3 DNA reads TGCGCCAGCAGCTCCCTTATGATGCCTGACACTGAAGCTTTCTTT.

This clone was counted between two and nine times. The V and J genes are TRBV5-4 and TRBJ2-2, with no clear D. The V end lost 0 bases, the J end lost 0 bases, and 6 bases lay between the germline ends. The CDR3 has 15 amino acids. Germline V CDR1 and CDR2: SGHNT, YYREEE (reference sequence). This chain's CDR3 is CASSLDSPNTGELFF. CDR3 bases: TGTGCCAGCAGCTTGGATAGTCCGAACACCGGGGAGCTGTTTTTT. The full variable domain, rest sourced from reference TRBV5-4 and TRBJ2-2, is ETGVTQSPTHLIKTRGQQVTLRCSSQSGHNTVSWYQQALGQGPQFIFQYYREEENGRGNFPPRFSGLQFPNYSSELNVNALELDDSALYLCASSLDSPNTGELFFGEGSRLTVL.

This rearrangement joins TRBV11-3 to TRBJ2-1; TRBD1 matches 10 bases. CDR1 and CDR2 from the germline V gene are SGHNT and YENEEA. Trimming took 5 bases from V and 6 from J; bases not matched to a gene: 7. The CDR3 covers 15 residues. CDR3 sequence reads: CASSPTGQGPNEQFF. DNA for the CDR3: TGTGCCAGCAGCCCGACGGGACAGGGGCCCAATGAGCAGTTCTTC.

The gene calls are TRBV7-2 and TRBJ2-3; a weak D match, TRBD2 (5 bases). V lost 2 bases and J lost 1, with 7 bases in between. The CDR3 runs 14 residues. Per germline, CDR1 SGHTA and CDR2 FQGNSA. Here the CDR3 DNA reads TGTGCCAGCAGCTTAACCGGGGGCACAGATACGCAGTATTTT. It is translated as CASSLTGGTDTQYF.

There are a few counts of this clone. The rearrangement links TRBV2 to TRBJ2-2; TRBD1 matches 7 bases. Looked up from germline, CDR1 is SNHLY and CDR2 is FYNNEI. The length of the CDR3 is 14 residues. With 5 bases clipped from V and 1 base from J, the junction kept 1 base outside the gene matches. CDR3: CASSRQGNTGELFF. The CDR3 DNA is TGTGCCAGCAGTCGACAGGGGAACACCGGGGAGCTGTTTTTT.

This clone was counted between two and nine times. The chain joins TRBV5-8 to TRBJ2-3; tentatively, D is TRBD2 (6 bases). V lost 10 bases to trimming and J lost 0 bases, with 27 bases between them. CDR1 SGHTS and CDR2 YDEGEE come from the germline V gene. The CDR3 has 18 residues. The CDR3 region is CASPNNPGETASTDTQYF. The CDR3, as DNA: TGTGCCTCCCCGAATAATCCGGGGGAGACAGCTAGCACAGATACGCAGTATTTT.

The CDR3 protein is CASSEVTGVGSPLHF. The CDR3 DNA follows: TGTGCCAGCAGTGAAGTGACAGGGGTAGGTTCACCCCTCCACTTT. The V gene is TRBV6-1, the J gene TRBJ1-6; 8 nucleotides align to TRBD1. The CDR3 length is 15 residues. Germline assignment: CDR1 MNHNS and CDR2 SASEGT. Trimming removed 1 base from V and 9 bases from J; junction bases left unmatched: 5.

The chain has TRBV6-1 and TRBJ1-2; D is uncertain. Trimming cost V 0 bases and J 6 bases, with 23 bases left between them. The germline CDR1 and CDR2 sequences are MNHNS and SASEGT. The CDR3 is made up of 18 amino acids. The CDR3 coding sequence is TGTGCCAGCAGTGAAGCGTATCTGCGGGCAGGCCTAAGGGATGGCTACACCTTC. Amino acid sequence: CASSEAYLRAGLRDGYTF.

This sequence joins TRBV28 and TRBJ1-1; D unclear. The CDR3 has 16 amino acids. In germline, CDR1 is MDHEN, CDR2 SYDVKM. V lost 8 bases, J lost 0 bases, and 19 bases lay in between. CDR3 residues: CASLSILSGMNTEAFF. The CDR3 DNA is TGTGCCAGCTTAAGTATTCTATCCGGAATGAACACTGAAGCTTTCTTT.

This clone showed up just once. The chain links TRBV6-5 to TRBJ2-1, with a possible D match to TRBD2 (6 bases). V was trimmed by 6 bases and J by 4 bases, leaving 10 bases between them. In germline, CDR1 is MNHEY, CDR2 SVGAGI. The CDR3 loop spans 13 amino acids. For the CDR3, the DNA is TGTGCCAGCAGAGAGGGACTGTACAATGAGCAGTTCTTC. This translates into CASREGLYNEQFF.

The chain uses TRBV14 and TRBJ2-4, with D perhaps assigned TRBD1 or TRBD2 (5 bases each). The CDR3 is 20 amino acids. Germline V gene data show CDR1 as SGHDN and CDR2 as FVKESK. V lost 4 bases and J lost 0, with 25 bases in between. CDR3 sequence: CASSPSRGPPRFLAKNIQYF. The CDR3 nucleotides read TGTGCCAGCAGCCCCAGTCGGGGACCACCTAGATTCCTAGCCAAAAACATTCAGTACTTC.

This chain connects TRBV10-1 to TRBJ2-1, with TRBD1 identical over 9 bases. V dropped 6 bases and J dropped 1; count of bases not matched to a gene: 7. The CDR3 is made up of 16 amino acids. CDR1 and CDR2 (germline): WNHNN, SYGVQD (reference sequence). CDR3 region: CASSRDRDLSYNEQFF. The CDR3 nucleotides are TGCGCCAGCAGCCGGGACAGGGACTTATCCTACAATGAGCAGTTCTTC.

V usage is TRBV4-3 and J usage is TRBJ1-1; maybe TRBD1 (5 bases). The germline gives CDR1 LGHNA, CDR2 YSLEER. This CDR3 is 13 amino acids long. V was shortened by 1 base and J by 11 bases, with 14 bases between the two germline ends. The CDR3 DNA reads as TGCGCCAGCAGCCAAGTCCGGGGGGAGAAGGCTTTCTTT. It is translated as CASSQVRGEKAFF.

The V gene is TRBV18, the J gene TRBJ2-2; D gene uncertain. From germline, CDR1 is KGHSH and CDR2 LQKENI. There are 14 residues in the CDR3. V was clipped by 3 bases and J by 0 bases, with 5 bases between them. CDR3 sequence: CASSPISNTGELFF. CDR3 bases: TGTGCCAGCTCACCCATTTCGAACACCGGGGAGCTGTTTTTT. Full variable domain (remainder filled in from reference TRBV18 and TRBJ2-2): NAGVMQNPRHLVRRRGQEARLRCSPMKGHSHVYWYRQLPEEGLKFMVYLQKENIIDESGMPKERFSAEFPKEGPSILRIQQVVRGDSAAYFCASSPISNTGELFFGEGSRLTVL.

This clone was detected once. This chain links TRBV9 with TRBJ1-3; D ambiguous. CDR1 is SGDLS and CDR2 is YYNGEE in the germline V gene. This CDR3 is built from 15 residues. V lost 4 bases and J lost 4, with 15 bases in between. The DNA of the CDR3 is TGTGCCAGCAGCACCCCCCTTTCGTCAGGAAACACCATATATTTT. Its protein product is CASSTPLSSGNTIYF.

The J gene is TRBJ1-1, the V gene TRBV7-2; D is perhaps TRBD1 (5 bases). V was pared by 2 bases and J by 4 bases, with 17 bases between. In germline, CDR1 is SGHTA, CDR2 FQGNSA. CDR3 length: 16 residues. Here the CDR3 DNA reads TGTGCCAGCAGCTTAAAGGCAGGGTTGAGTGGCACTGAAGCTTTCTTT. Its translation: CASSLKAGLSGTEAFF. Using reference TRBV7-2 and TRBJ1-1 for the parts outside the CDR3, the full variable domain is GAGVSQSPSNKVTEKGKDVELRCDPISGHTALYWYRQSLGQGLEFLIYFQGNSAPDKSGLPSDRFSAERTGGSVSTLTIQRTQQEDSAVYLCASSLKAGLSGTEAFFGQGTRLTVV.

This clone occurred once. V usage is TRBV7-3 and J usage is TRBJ2-3, with D maybe TRBD1 (5 bases). With 1 base removed from V and 4 bases from J, the gap between germline ends came to 9 bases. CDR3 length: 14 amino acids. Per germline, CDR1 SGHTA and CDR2 FQGTGA. The CDR3 sequence is CASSLMGRSDTQYF. The DNA of the CDR3 is TGTGCCAGCAGCTTAATGGGGCGGTCAGATACGCAGTATTTT.

The chain combines TRBV7-2 with TRBJ2-5; 9 positions agree with TRBD2. With V trimmed by 4 bases and J by 6 bases, 12 bases remained unmatched. Germline V gives CDR1 SGHTA, CDR2 FQGNSA. The CDR3 totals 16 residues. CDR3 coding DNA: TGTGCCAGCAGCTCCCGTAGCGGGGGCTTGGAACAGACCCAGTACTTC. This sequence encodes CASSSRSGGLEQTQYF.